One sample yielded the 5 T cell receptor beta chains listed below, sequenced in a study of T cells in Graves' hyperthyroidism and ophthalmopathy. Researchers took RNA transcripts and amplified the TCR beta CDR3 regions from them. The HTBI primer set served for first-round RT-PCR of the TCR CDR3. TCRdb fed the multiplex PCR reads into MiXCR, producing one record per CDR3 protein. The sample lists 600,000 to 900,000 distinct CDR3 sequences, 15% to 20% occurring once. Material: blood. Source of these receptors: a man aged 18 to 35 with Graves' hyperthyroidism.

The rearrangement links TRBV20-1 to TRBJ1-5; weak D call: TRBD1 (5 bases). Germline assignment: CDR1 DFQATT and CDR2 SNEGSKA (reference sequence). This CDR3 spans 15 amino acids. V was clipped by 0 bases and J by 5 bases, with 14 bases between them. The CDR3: CSARDGSAGDQPQHF. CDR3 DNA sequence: TGCAGTGCTAGAGATGGGTCCGCGGGGGATCAGCCCCAGCATTTT.

CDR3 DNA: TGTGCCAGCAGCGGGGGGACAGGGCCGCTCTACGAGCAGTACTTC. This encodes CASSGGTGPLYEQYF. This chain connects TRBV7-9 to TRBJ2-7, with 9 bases fitting TRBD1. The CDR3 runs 15 residues. The trim removed 5 bases at V and 3 bases at J, leaving 8 bases unmatched. Germline assignment: CDR1 SEHNR and CDR2 FQNEAQ (reference sequence). Variable domain in full (rest from reference TRBV7-9 and TRBJ2-7): DTGVSQNPRHKITKRGQNVTFRCDPISEHNRLYWYRQTLGQGPEFLTYFQNEAQLEKSRLLSDRFSAERPKGSFSTLEIQRTEQGDSAMYLCASSGGTGPLYEQYFGPGTRLTVT.

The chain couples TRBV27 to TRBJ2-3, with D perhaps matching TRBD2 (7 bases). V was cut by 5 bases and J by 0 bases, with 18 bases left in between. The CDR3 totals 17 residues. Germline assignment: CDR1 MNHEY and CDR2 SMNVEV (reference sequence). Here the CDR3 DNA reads TGTGCCAGCAGTCGTTATGGGGGGCGGGGGAGCACAGATACGCAGTATTTT. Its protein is CASSRYGGRGSTDTQYF.

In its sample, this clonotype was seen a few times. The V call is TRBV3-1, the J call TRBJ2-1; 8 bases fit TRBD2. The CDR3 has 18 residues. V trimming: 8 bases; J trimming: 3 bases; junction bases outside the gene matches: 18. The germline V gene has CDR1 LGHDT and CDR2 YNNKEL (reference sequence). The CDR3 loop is CASRPGPTSGANYNEQFF. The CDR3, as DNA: TGTGCCAGCCGCCCGGGCCCTACTAGCGGAGCCAACTACAATGAGCAGTTCTTC.

The CDR3 coding sequence is TGTGCCATCAGTGACCGTGGGGATGAGCAGTTCTTC. Encoded protein: CAISDRGDEQFF. The chain is built from TRBV10-3 and TRBJ2-1; no firm D call. V was shortened by 3 bases and J by 8 bases, with 8 bases between the two germline ends. Per germline, CDR1 ENHRY and CDR2 SYGVKD. The CDR3 length is 12 residues.